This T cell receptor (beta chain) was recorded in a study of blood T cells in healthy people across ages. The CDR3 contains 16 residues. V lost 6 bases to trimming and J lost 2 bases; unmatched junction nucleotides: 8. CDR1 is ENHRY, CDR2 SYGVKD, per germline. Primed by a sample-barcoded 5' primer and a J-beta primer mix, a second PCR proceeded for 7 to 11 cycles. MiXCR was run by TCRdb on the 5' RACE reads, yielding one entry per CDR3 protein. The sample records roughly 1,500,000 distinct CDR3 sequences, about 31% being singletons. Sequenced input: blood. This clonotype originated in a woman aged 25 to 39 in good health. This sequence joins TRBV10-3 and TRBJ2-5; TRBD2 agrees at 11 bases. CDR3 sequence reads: CAISRTSGGPQETQYF. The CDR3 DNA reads TGTGCCATCAGCCGAACTAGCGGGGGACCACAAGAGACCCAGTACTTC.